This T cell receptor beta chain is from a study of CD8+CD57+ T cells in acquired aplastic anemia. The wider study: CD4+ and CD8+ cells, once sorted, gave DNA averaging around 3.4 ug.

The template used for profiling TCR beta VDJ and CDR3 was genomic DNA. TCRdb analysed the reads with MiXCR anew, one entry per CDR3 protein. The sample lists about 150,000 distinct CDR3 sequences, about 52% occurring once. Those patients picked for sequencing had displayed CD8+CD57+ cell expansion on flow cytometry. With no exception, the patients had severe acquired aplastic anemia. Overall study results and limits: About 29 sequences, all CD8+ CDR3, were shared between patients and controls.

Details on this clonotype: Its antigen is still unknown.

CDR3 length: 15 amino acids. The V gene's germline CDR1 is DFQATT and CDR2 SNEGSKA (reference sequence). Trimming at V came to 0 bases and at J to 7 bases, leaving 6 bases not matched to a gene. The gene calls are TRBV20-1 and TRBJ1-6; 7 bases match TRBD1. The source of this sequence is a human donor with aplastic anemia. Sequencing was done on a sample of sorted CD4+, CD8+, or CD8+CD57+ T cells (not recorded which) from PBMCs. CDR3 sequence (DNA): TGCAGTGCTAGAGAGGGGGGGACAGTAAATTCACCCCTCCACTTT. This encodes CSAREGGTVNSPLHF.